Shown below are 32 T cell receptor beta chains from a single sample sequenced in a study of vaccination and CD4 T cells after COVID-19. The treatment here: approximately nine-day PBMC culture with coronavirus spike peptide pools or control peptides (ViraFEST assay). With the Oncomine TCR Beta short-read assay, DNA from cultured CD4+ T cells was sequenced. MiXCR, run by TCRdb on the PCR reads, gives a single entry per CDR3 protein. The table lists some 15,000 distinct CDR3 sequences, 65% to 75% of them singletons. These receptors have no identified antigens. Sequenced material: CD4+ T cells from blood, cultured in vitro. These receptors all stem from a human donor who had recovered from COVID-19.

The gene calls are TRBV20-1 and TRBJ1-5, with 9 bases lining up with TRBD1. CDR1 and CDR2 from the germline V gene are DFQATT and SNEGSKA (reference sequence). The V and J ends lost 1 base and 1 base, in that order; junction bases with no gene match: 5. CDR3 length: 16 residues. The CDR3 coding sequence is TGCAGTGCTAGAGGGGGACAGGGACAAAGCAATCAGCCCCAGCATTTT. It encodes CSARGGQGQSNQPQHF.

CDR3 in amino acids: CASSLGLAGVWGETQYF. CDR3 DNA: TGTGCCAGCAGCTTAGGCCTAGCGGGAGTTTGGGGGGAGACCCAGTACTTC. J is TRBJ2-5 and V is TRBV7-2; TRBD2 aligns across 10 bases. The germline V gene has CDR1 SGHTA and CDR2 FQGNSA. The CDR3 runs 17 residues. The V segment lost 1 base and the J segment 5 bases; nucleotides outside the gene matches: 10.

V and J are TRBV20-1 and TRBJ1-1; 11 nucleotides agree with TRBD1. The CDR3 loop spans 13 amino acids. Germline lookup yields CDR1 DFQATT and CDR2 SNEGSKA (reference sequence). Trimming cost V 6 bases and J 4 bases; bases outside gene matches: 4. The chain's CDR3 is CSAGQGAGTEAFF. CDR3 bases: TGCAGTGCAGGACAGGGGGCGGGCACTGAAGCTTTCTTT.

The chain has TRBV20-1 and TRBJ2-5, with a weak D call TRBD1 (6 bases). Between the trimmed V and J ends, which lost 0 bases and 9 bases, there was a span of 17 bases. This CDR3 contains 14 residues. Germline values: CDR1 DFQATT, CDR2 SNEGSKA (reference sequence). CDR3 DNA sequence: TGCAGTGCTAGAGATCCCACAGGGAGAGGGGCCCAGTACTTC. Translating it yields CSARDPTGRGAQYF.

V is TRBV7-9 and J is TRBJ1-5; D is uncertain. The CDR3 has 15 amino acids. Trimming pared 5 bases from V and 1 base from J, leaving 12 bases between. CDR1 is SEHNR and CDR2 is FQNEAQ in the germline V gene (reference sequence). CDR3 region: CASSEGLASNQPQHF. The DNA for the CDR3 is TGTGCCAGCAGCGAGGGATTGGCGAGCAATCAGCCCCAGCATTTT.

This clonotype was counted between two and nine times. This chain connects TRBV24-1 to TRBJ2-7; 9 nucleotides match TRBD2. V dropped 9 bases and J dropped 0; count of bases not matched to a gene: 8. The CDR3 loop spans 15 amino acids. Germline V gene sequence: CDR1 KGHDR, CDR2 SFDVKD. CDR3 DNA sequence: TGTGCCACCGGGGGGACTAGCCAAACCTCCTACGAGCAGTACTTC. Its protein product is CATGGTSQTSYEQYF.

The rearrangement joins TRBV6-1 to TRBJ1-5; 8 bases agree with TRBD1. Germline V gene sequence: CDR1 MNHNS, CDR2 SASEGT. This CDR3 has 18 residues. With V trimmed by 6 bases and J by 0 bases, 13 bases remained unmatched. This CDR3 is CASSIGTGRSGSNQPQHF. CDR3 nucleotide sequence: TGTGCCAGCAGCATTGGGACAGGTCGGAGTGGTAGCAATCAGCCCCAGCATTTT.

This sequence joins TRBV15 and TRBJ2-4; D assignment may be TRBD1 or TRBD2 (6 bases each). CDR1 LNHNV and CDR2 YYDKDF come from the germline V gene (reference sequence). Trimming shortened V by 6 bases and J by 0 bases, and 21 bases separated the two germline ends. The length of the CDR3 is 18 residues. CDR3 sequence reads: CATRGGWRDPLAKNIQYF. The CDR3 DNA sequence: TGTGCCACCAGAGGGGGTTGGCGGGACCCGCTAGCCAAAAACATTCAGTACTTC.

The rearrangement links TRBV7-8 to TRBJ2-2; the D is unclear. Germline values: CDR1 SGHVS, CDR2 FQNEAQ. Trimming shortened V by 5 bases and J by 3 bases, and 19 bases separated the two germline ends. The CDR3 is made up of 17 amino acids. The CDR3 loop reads CASSPPRLNSYTGELFF. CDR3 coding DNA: TGTGCCAGCAGCCCGCCGCGGCTTAATTCGTACACCGGGGAGCTGTTTTTT. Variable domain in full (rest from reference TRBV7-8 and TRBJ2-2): GAGVSQSPRYKVAKRGQDVALRCDPISGHVSLFWYQQALGQGPEFLTYFQNEAQLDKSGLPSDRFFAERPEGSVSTLKIQRTQQEDSAVYLCASSPPRLNSYTGELFFGEGSRLTVL.

DNA for the CDR3: TGCAGTGCTAGTCGCGAAAAACTGTTTTTT. Translation: CSASREKLFF. The V and J genes are TRBV20-1 and TRBJ1-4; D not resolved. The V and J ends lost 3 bases and 8 bases respectively, with 4 bases between them. The V gene's germline CDR1 is DFQATT and CDR2 SNEGSKA (reference sequence). The CDR3 length is 10 residues.

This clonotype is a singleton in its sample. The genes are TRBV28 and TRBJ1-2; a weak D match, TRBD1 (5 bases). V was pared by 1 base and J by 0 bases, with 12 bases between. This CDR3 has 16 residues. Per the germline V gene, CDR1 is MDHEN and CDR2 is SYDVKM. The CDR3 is CASSLLRGPANYGYTF. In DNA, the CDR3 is TGTGCCAGCAGTTTATTGCGGGGACCTGCTAACTATGGCTACACCTTC.

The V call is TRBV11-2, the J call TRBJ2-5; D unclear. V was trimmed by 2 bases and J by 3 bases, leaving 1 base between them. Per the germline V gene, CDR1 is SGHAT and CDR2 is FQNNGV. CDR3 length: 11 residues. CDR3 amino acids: CASSLKETQYF. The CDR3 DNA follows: TGTGCCAGCAGCTTAAAAGAGACCCAGTACTTC.

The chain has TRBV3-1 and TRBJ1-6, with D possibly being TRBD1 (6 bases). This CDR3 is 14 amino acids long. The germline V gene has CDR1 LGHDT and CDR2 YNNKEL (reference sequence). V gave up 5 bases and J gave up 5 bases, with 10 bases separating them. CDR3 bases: TGTGCCAGCAGCTCCGGGACAAATAATTCACCCCTCCACTTT. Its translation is CASSSGTNNSPLHF. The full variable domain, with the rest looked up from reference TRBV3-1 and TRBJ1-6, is DTAVSQTPKYLVTQMGNDKSIKCEQNLGHDTMYWYKQDSKKFLKIMFSYNNKELIINETVPNRFSPKSPDKAHLNLHINSLELGDSAVYFCASSSGTNNSPLHFGNGTRLTVT.

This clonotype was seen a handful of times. CDR3 in amino acids: CASSLPYFNSNYGYTF. In DNA form, the CDR3 reads TGTGCCAGCAGTCTACCCTATTTTAACTCTAACTATGGCTACACCTTC. This chain connects TRBV28 to TRBJ1-2; D is unclear. This CDR3 region has 16 residues. CDR1 MDHEN and CDR2 SYDVKM come from the germline V gene. V lost 5 bases to trimming and J lost 0 bases, with 16 bases between them.

CDR3 in amino acids: CASSLRGGAEKLFF. DNA of the CDR3: TGCGCCAGCAGCCTCCGAGGGGGGGCTGAAAAACTGTTTTTT. The chain recombines TRBV4-1 with TRBJ1-4; tentatively, D is TRBD1 (6 bases). Trimming pared 4 bases from V and 7 bases from J, leaving 13 bases between. The CDR3 extends over 14 amino acids. The germline CDR1 and CDR2 sequences are MGHRA and YSYEKL.

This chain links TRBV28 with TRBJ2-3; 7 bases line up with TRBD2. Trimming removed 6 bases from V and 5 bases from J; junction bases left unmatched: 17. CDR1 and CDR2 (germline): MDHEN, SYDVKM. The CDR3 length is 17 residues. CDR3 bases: TGTGCCAGCAGGCCTCCGGGGAGGGCCCTAGTCCGAGATACGCAGTATTTT. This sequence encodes CASRPPGRALVRDTQYF.

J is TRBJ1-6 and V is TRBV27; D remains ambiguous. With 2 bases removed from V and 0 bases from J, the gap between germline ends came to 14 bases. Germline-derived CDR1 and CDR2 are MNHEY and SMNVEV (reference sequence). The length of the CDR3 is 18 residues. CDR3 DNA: TGTGCCAGCAGTTTAGAGGGCGCCCGAAGCTCCTATAATTCACCCCTCCACTTT. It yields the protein CASSLEGARSSYNSPLHF.

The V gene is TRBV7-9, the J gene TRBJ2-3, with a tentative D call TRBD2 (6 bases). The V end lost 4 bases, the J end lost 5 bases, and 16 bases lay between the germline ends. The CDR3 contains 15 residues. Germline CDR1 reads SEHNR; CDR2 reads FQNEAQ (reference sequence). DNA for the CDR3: TGTGCCAGCAGCTCCTGGGGGGATAAGATAGATACGCAGTATTTT. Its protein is CASSSWGDKIDTQYF.

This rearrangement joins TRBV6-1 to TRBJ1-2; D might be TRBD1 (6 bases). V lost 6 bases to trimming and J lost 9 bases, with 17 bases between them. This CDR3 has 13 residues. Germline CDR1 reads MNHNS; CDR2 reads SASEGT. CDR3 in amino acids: CASRTQGQLSYTF. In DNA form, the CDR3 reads TGTGCCAGCAGGACGCAGGGACAACTTAGCTACACCTTC.

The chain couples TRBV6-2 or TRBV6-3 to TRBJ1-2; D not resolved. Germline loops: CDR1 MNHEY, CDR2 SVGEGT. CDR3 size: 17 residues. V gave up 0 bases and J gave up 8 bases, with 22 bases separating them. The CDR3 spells CASSYSWASDPRGGYTF. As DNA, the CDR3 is TGTGCCAGCAGTTACTCTTGGGCGTCAGACCCCCGTGGCGGCTACACCTTC.

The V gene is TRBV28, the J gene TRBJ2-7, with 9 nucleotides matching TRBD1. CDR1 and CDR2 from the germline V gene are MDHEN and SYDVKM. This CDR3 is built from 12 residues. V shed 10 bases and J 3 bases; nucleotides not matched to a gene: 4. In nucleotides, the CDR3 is TGTGCCACCTGGGACAGGGTCTACGAGCAGTACTTC. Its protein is CATWDRVYEQYF.

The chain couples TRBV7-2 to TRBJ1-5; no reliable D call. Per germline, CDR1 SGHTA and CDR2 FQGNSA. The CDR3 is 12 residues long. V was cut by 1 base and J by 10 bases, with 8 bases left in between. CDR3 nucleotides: TGTGCCAGCAGCTTAGGACGGTACCCCCAGCATTTT. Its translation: CASSLGRYPQHF.

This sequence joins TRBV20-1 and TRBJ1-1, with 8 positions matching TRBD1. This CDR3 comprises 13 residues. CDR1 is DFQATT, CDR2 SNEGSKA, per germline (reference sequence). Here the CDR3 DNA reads TGCAGCATCGGGGGACAGGTAAACACTGAAGCTTTCTTT. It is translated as CSIGGQVNTEAFF.

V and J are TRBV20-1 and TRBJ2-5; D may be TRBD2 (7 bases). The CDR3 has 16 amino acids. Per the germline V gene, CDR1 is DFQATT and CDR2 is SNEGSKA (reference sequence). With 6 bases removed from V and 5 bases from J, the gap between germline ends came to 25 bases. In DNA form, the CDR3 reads TGCAGTGCCCATGTGGGGGGGCGCAGGCTGGGGGAGACCCAGTACTTC. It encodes CSAHVGGRRLGETQYF.

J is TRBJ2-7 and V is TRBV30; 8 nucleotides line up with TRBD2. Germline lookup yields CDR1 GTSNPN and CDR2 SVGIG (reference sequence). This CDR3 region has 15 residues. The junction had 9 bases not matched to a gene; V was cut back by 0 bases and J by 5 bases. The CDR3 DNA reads TGTGCCTGGAGTGTAAAGGGACTAGATCGCCACGAGCAGTACTTC. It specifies CAWSVKGLDRHEQYF.

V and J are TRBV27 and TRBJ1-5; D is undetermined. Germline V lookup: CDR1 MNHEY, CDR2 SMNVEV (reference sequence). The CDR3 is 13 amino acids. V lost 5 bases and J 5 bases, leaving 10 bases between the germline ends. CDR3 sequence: CASSRTSDQPQHF. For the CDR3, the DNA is TGTGCCAGCAGTCGGACGTCGGATCAGCCCCAGCATTTT.

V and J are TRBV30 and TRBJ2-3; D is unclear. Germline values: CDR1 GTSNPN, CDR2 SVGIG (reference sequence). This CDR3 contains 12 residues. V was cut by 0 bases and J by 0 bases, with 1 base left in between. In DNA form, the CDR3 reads TGTGCCTGGAGTGTCAGCACAGATACGCAGTATTTT. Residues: CAWSVSTDTQYF. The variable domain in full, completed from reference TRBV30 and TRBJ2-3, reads SQTIHQWPATLVQPVGSPLSLECTVEGTSNPNLYWYRQAAGRGLQLLFYSVGIGQISSEVPQNLSASRPQDRQFILSSKKLLLSDSGFYLCAWSVSTDTQYFGPGTRLTVL.

DNA of the CDR3: TGTGCCAGTTCATCAGGGGGCGGAAATCAGCCCCAGCATTTT. Translating gives CASSSGGGNQPQHF. The rearrangement joins TRBV19 to TRBJ1-5; 8 bases align to TRBD1. V gave up 8 bases and J gave up 4 bases; unmatched junction bases: 7. The CDR3 has 14 residues. Germline V gene lookup returns CDR1 LNHDA and CDR2 SQIVND (reference sequence).

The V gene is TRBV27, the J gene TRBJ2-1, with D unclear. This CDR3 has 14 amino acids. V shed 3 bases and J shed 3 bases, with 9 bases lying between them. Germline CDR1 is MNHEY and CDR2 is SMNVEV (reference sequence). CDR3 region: CASSFRPNYNEQFF. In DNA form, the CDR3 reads TGTGCCAGCAGTTTTAGACCGAACTACAATGAGCAGTTCTTC.

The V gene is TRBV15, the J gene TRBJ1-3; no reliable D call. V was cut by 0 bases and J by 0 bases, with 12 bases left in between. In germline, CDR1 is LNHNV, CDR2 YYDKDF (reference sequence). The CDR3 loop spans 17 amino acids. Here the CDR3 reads CATSREGTRASGNTIYF. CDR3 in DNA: TGTGCCACCAGCAGAGAAGGCACACGGGCCTCTGGAAACACCATATATTTT.

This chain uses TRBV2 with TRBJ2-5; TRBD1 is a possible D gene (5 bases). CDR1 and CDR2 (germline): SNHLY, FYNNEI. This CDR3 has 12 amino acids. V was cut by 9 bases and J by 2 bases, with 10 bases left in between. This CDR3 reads CARSTEQETQYF. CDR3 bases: TGTGCCAGATCGACAGAACAAGAGACCCAGTACTTC.

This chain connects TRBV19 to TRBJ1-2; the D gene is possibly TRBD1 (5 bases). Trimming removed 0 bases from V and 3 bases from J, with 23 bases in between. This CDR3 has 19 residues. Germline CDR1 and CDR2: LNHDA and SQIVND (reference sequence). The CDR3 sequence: CASSIDGRGRSPGYYGYTF. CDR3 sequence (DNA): TGTGCCAGTAGTATAGATGGACGGGGCAGGTCCCCCGGGTACTATGGCTACACCTTC. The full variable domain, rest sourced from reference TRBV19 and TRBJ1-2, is DGGITQSPKYLFRKEGQNVTLSCEQNLNHDAMYWYRQDPGQGLRLIYYSQIVNDFQKGDIAEGYSVSREKKESFPLTVTSAQKNPTAFYLCASSIDGRGRSPGYYGYTFGSGTRLTVV.